This T cell receptor beta chain originates from a study of CD8+ T cells in alopecia areata. The overall study: Tofacitinib was taken orally by treated patients, and the dose was 5 to 10 mg twice daily. Tofacitinib dosing lasted 6 to 18 months, which was then followed by 6 months off drug.

The study, taken as a whole, reports: Affected scalp, especially in alopecia totalis/universalis, had a higher clonality than normal scalp did. Mouse data revealed clearer TCR sharing than patient data did, a gap possibly tied to HLA.

About this clone itself: Its antigen is undetermined.

V lost 3 bases, J lost 5 bases, and 8 bases lay in between. Per germline, CDR1 SGHRS and CDR2 YFSETQ. The CDR3 spans 13 residues. Extraction of RNA preceded its reverse transcription into cDNA, which served as the sequencing template. This table comes from immunoSEQ multiplex PCR, and its TCRdb copy is limited to in-frame clones, with some not included. The sample lists 150,000 to 200,000 clones; roughly 60% were seen once. The origin of this receptor is a human donor with alopecia areata. The chain joins TRBV5-1 to TRBJ2-2; D ambiguous. Sequencing was performed on CD4+ T cells sorted from blood, taken at week 0. CDR3 in DNA: TGCGCCAGCAGCTACCGGTGGACCGGGGAGCTGTTTTTT. Translation gives CASSYRWTGELFF.